This is a list of T cell receptor beta chains from one sample in a study of T cells in Graves' hyperthyroidism and ophthalmopathy. TCRdb reprocessed the multiplex PCR reads via MiXCR and lists one record per CDR3 protein. Here the sample spans 600,000 to 900,000 distinct CDR3 sequences, 16% being singletons. The sample taken for sequencing was blood. All receptors come from a man aged 18 to 29 with Graves' hyperthyroidism. Both conserved end residues are part of each CDR3. A D gene is named only where the DNA matches it firmly. Size is stated for part of the rows, as once, few or many counts, or as a class when the clone is expanded.

TRBJ2-7,TRBV3-1,NA,many,TGTGCCAGCAGTCAAGACAGCGACGAGCAGTACTTC,CASSQDSDEQYF
TRBJ2-5,TRBV29-1,TRBD2,many,TGCAGCGTTACTAGCGGGAGGGCCTGGGACCAAGAGACCCAGTACTTC,CSVTSGRAWDQETQYF
TRBJ2-7,TRBV12-3/TRBV12-4,NA,many,TGTGCCAGCAGTTTTCTCAGCGGCTACGAGCAGTACTTC,CASSFLSGYEQYF
TRBJ2-5,TRBV30,TRBD1,many,TGTGCCTGGAGTGTACAGGGGGAAGAGACCCAGTACTTC,CAWSVQGEETQYF
TRBJ2-1,TRBV24-1,TRBD2,NA,TGTGCCACCAGAGCGGGGGGCGGGAGATACAATGAGCAGTTCTTC,CATRAGGGRYNEQFF
TRBJ2-1,TRBV19,NA,few,TGTGCCAGTAGTAGGACTCCGAACCCCCCCTACAATGAGCAGTTCTTC,CASSRTPNPPYNEQFF
TRBJ1-4,TRBV30,NA,NA,TGTGCCTGGAATAGGGGGGAACGTGCAACTAATGAAAAACTGTTTTTT,CAWNRGERATNEKLFF
TRBJ2-5,TRBV7-2,TRBD1,many,TGTGCCAGCAGCTTGTTAGGGACAGGGCTGACTGAGACCCAGTACTTC,CASSLLGTGLTETQYF
TRBJ2-3,TRBV28,NA,many,TGTGCCAGCAGTTTATCCCCCGGCGTGAACACAGATACGCAGTATTTT,CASSLSPGVNTDTQYF
TRBJ1-1,TRBV9,TRBD1,few,TGTGCCAGCAGCGTAGACGGGACAGGCAACACTGAAGCTTTCTTT,CASSVDGTGNTEAFF
TRBJ1-1,TRBV18,TRBD1,NA,TGTGCCAGCTCACCAAGTCCCGGGACAGGGATGAACACTGAAGCTTTCTTT,CASSPSPGTGMNTEAFF
TRBJ1-6,TRBV20-1,TRBD1,NA,TGCAGTGCTAGATCAGGGGCGGGCAGGGGGCGACTCTCACCCCTCCACTTT,CSARSGAGRGRLSPLHF
TRBJ2-7,TRBV10-3,NA,many,TGTGCCATCAGTGAGGTGACCTACGAGCAGTACTTC,CAISEVTYEQYF
TRBJ2-4,TRBV20-1,NA,few,TGCAGTGCTTCGGGACCCCGCCTAGCCAAAAACATTCAGTACTTC,CSASGPRLAKNIQYF
TRBJ2-3,TRBV10-3,NA,many,TGTGCCATCACCGGGAGCGGGACAGATACGCAGTATTTT,CAITGSGTDTQYF
TRBJ1-1,TRBV28,NA,many,TGTGCCAGCAACCCCCTGTTGAACACTGAAGCTTTCTTT,CASNPLLNTEAFF
TRBJ1-2,TRBV12-3/TRBV12-4,NA,many,TGTGCCGGCAGCCTATGGATCTATGGCTACACCTTC,CAGSLWIYGYTF
TRBJ2-7,TRBV7-8,NA,few,TGTGCCAGCTCCAGAGGTAGGGGCCACTCCTACGAGCAGTACTTC,CASSRGRGHSYEQYF
TRBJ2-7,TRBV20-1,TRBD2,many,TGCAGTGCAAGGGCTAGCGGGAGCCCGGGCTCGGACGAGCAGTACTTC,CSARASGSPGSDEQYF
TRBJ2-7,TRBV18,TRBD1,many,TGTGCCAGCTCACCAAGGCCAGGGGGCGTCTACGAGCAGTACTTC,CASSPRPGGVYEQYF
TRBJ2-5,TRBV29-1,TRBD1,NA,TGCAGCGTTCGACAGGGTCTCGGAGAGACCCAGTACTTC,CSVRQGLGETQYF
TRBJ2-1,TRBV9,NA,few,TGTGCCAGCAGCGTAGTTGAACTAGCCTATGAGCAGTTCTTC,CASSVVELAYEQFF
TRBJ1-2,TRBV5-1,TRBD1,NA,TGCGCCAGCAGCCCCGGGACAGGGAGAATGAACGGCTACACCTTC,CASSPGTGRMNGYTF
TRBJ2-5,TRBV6-2/TRBV6-3,NA,many,TGTGCCAGCAGTCAAAGGCCAGCGACCCAGTACTTC,CASSQRPATQYF
TRBJ2-7,TRBV2,TRBD2,NA,TGTGCCAGCACCCAAGGGACTAGCGGGGGGCAGTACTTC,CASTQGTSGGQYF
TRBJ1-5,TRBV6-2/TRBV6-3,TRBD1,many,TGTGCCACCGAACCTGACAGGGTAGGGGATCAGCCCCAGCATTTT,CATEPDRVGDQPQHF
TRBJ2-2,TRBV30,NA,many,TGTGCCTGGAGTTGGGGTTCGGGGCCCGGGGAGCTGTTTTTT,CAWSWGSGPGELFF
TRBJ2-7,TRBV24-1,NA,NA,TGTGCCACCAGTGATGGGGCCAGTCTCTACGAGCAGTACTTC,CATSDGASLYEQYF
TRBJ2-7,TRBV10-1,NA,many,TGCGCCAGCAGTGCGGGACGGGGTTACGAGCAGTACTTC,CASSAGRGYEQYF
TRBJ2-7,TRBV5-6,NA,few,TGTGCCAGCAGCTTGGTCGGGTATTCCTACGAGCAGTACTTC,CASSLVGYSYEQYF
TRBJ2-1,TRBV29-1,NA,many,TGCAGCTGTGGAAGCTCCTACAATGAGCAGTTCTTC,CSCGSSYNEQFF
TRBJ2-3,TRBV10-3,TRBD2,many,TGTGCCATCGGAGCCGGGACTAGCTCCCTAGCGCAGTATTTT,CAIGAGTSSLAQYF
TRBJ1-5,TRBV12-3/TRBV12-4,NA,NA,TGTGCCAGCAGTTTTTTAGGTTGGGATCAGCCCCAGCATTTT,CASSFLGWDQPQHF
TRBJ2-5,TRBV9,TRBD2,few,TGTGCCAGCAGCGTCCTAGCGGGGGGGGGGGAGACCCAGTACTTC,CASSVLAGGGETQYF
TRBJ1-1,TRBV15,NA,few,TGTGCCACCAGCAGAGCGGCAGGGTGGGGTACTGAAGCTTTCTTT,CATSRAAGWGTEAFF
TRBJ2-1,TRBV2,NA,many,TGTGCCAGCAGTGATGGACGGGGTGATGAGCAGTTCTTC,CASSDGRGDEQFF
TRBJ2-5,TRBV20-1,NA,few,TGCAGTGCTAGACTCACTAGATCGGAGACCCAGTACTTC,CSARLTRSETQYF
TRBJ1-5,TRBV6-1,NA,NA,TGTGCCAGCACCCGATATTTGGGTAGCAATCAGCCCCAGCATTTT,CASTRYLGSNQPQHF
TRBJ1-2,TRBV29-1,NA,NA,TGCAGCGTGAAACGGGGGGGCTATGGCTACACCTTC,CSVKRGGYGYTF
TRBJ2-1,TRBV5-1,TRBD2,few,TGCGCCAGCAGCGGGAGCGGGAGGGCCTTTAATGAGCAGTTCTTC,CASSGSGRAFNEQFF
TRBJ2-7,TRBV7-6,NA,few,TGTGCCAGCAGCTTAGCGCGGAGAGGGAACAGCTCCTACGAGCAGTACTTC,CASSLARRGNSSYEQYF
TRBJ2-1,TRBV4-2,TRBD2,few,TGTGCCAGCAGCTTAATGGGAGGGTCCCACGATGAGCAGTTCTTC,CASSLMGGSHDEQFF
TRBJ2-6,TRBV12-3/TRBV12-4,NA,NA,TGTGCCAGCAGTTTCGTAGGGGCTCCGAGCTCTGGGGCCAACGTCCTGACTTTC,CASSFVGAPSSGANVLTF
TRBJ1-2,TRBV28,NA,few,TGTGCCAGCGGACAACAGGGACCTGACTATGGCTACACCTTC,CASGQQGPDYGYTF
TRBJ2-7,TRBV12-3/TRBV12-4,TRBD2,many,TGTGCCAGCAGGATTAGGACTAGCGCTACGGTGGGGGAGCAGTACTTC,CASRIRTSATVGEQYF
TRBJ2-1,TRBV11-2,NA,many,TGTGCCAGCAGCTCATACACCGGGACAGAGCAGTTCTTC,CASSSYTGTEQFF
TRBJ1-5,TRBV2,TRBD1,NA,TGTGCCAGCAGAGGGACAGAGACAAGCAATCAGCCCCAGCATTTT,CASRGTETSNQPQHF
TRBJ1-1,TRBV3-1,NA,NA,TGTGCCAGCAGCCAGGGGACGGGGGCGGCTTTCTTT,CASSQGTGAAFF
TRBJ2-7,TRBV10-3,TRBD1,many,TGTGCCATCAGCCGTGGACAGGGGGTCATCCGCGAGCAGTACTTC,CAISRGQGVIREQYF
TRBJ2-5,TRBV20-1,TRBD2,few,TGCAGTGCTGGGCTAGCGGGAGGGCAAGAGACCCAGTACTTC,CSAGLAGGQETQYF
TRBJ2-3,TRBV12-3/TRBV12-4,NA,many,TGTGCCAGCACCGAGGGGCGCACAGATACGCAGTATTTT,CASTEGRTDTQYF
TRBJ2-7,TRBV7-9,TRBD2,NA,TGTGCCAGCAGCCAATACGCGGGGGGGCGGGAGGTGGACGAGCAGTACTTC,CASSQYAGGREVDEQYF
TRBJ2-7,TRBV28,TRBD2,many,TGTGCCAGTAGCGGGAGGTTCACCTACGAGCAGTACTTC,CASSGRFTYEQYF